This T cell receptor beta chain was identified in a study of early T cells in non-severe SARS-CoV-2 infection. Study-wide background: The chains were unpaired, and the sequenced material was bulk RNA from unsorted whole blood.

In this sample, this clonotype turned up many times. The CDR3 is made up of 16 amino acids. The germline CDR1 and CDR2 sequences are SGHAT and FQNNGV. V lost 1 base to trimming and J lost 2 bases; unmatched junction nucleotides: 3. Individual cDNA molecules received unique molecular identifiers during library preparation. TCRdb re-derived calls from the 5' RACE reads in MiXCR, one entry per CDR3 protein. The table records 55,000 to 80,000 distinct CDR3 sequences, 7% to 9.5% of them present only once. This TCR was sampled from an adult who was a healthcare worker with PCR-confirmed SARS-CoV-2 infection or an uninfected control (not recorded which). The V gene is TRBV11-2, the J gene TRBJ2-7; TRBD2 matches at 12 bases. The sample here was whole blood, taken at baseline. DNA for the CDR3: TGTGCCAGCAGCTTAGGACTAGCGGGAGTGGCCTACGAGCAGTACTTC. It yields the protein CASSLGLAGVAYEQYF. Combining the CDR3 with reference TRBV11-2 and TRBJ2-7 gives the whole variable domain EAGVAQSPRYKIIEKRQSVAFWCNPISGHATLYWYQQILGQGPKLLIQFQNNGVVDDSQLPKDRFSAERLKGVDSTLKIQPAKLEDSAVYLCASSLGLAGVAYEQYFGPGTRLTVT.